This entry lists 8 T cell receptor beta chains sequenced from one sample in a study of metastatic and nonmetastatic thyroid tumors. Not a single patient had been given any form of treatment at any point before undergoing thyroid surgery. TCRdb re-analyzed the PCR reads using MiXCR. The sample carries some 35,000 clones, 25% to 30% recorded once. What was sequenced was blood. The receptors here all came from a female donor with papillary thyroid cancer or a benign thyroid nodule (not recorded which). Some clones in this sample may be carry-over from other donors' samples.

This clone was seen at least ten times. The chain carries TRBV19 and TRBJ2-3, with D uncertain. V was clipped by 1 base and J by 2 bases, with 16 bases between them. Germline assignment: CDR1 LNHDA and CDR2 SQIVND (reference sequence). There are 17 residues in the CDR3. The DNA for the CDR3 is TGTGCCAGTAGTATAGGGCCCAGCGATACCCTCACAGATACGCAGTATTTT. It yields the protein CASSIGPSDTLTDTQYF.

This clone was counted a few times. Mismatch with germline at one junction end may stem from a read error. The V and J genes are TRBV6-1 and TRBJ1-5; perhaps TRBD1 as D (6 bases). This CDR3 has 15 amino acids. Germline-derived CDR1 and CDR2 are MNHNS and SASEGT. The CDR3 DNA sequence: TGTACCAGCAGTGAACAGGACAGTAGAAATCAGCCCCAGCATTTT. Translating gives CTSSEQDSRNQPQHF.

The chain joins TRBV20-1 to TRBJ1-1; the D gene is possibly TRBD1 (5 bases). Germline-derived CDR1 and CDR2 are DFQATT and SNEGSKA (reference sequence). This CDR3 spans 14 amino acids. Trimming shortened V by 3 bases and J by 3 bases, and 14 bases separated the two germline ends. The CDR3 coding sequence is TGCAGTGCTAGGCCCAGGGCTAGCTACACTGAAGCTTTCTTT. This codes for CSARPRASYTEAFF.

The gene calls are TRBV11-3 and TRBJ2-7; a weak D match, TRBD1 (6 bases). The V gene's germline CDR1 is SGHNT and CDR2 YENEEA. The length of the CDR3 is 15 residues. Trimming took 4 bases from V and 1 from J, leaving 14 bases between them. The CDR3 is CASSSSVQGSYEQYF. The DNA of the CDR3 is TGTGCCAGCAGCTCAAGCGTTCAGGGGTCCTACGAGCAGTACTTC.

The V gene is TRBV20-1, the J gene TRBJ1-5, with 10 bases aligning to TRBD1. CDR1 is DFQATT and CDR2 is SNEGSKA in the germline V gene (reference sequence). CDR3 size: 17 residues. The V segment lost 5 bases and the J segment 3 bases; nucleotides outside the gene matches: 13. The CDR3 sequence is CSAGGTGVENYNQPQHF. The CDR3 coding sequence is TGCAGTGCTGGAGGGACAGGGGTCGAGAATTACAATCAGCCCCAGCATTTT.

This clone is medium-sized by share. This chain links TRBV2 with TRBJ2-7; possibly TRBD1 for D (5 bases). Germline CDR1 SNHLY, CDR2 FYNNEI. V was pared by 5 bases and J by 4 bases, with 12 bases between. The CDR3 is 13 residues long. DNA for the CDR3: TGTGCCAGCAGTCCTCTGGGGCTTTACGAGCAGTACTTC. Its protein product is CASSPLGLYEQYF.

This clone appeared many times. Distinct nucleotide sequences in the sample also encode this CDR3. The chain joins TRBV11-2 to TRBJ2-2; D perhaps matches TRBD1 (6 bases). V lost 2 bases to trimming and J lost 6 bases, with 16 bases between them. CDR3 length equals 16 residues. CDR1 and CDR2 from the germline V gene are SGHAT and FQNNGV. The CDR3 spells CASSLLGAGLAGELFF. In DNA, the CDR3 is TGTGCCAGCAGCTTATTGGGGGCAGGTTTAGCCGGGGAGCTGTTTTTT.

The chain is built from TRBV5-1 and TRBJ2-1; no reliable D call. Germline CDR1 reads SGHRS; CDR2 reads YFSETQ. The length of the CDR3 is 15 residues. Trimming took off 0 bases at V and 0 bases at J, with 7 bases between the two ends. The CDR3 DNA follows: TGCGCCAGCAGCTTGGCACCGGGCTCCTACAATGAGCAGTTCTTC. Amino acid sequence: CASSLAPGSYNEQFF.